The 29 T cell receptor beta chains reported below all come from one sample, sequenced in a study of blood T cell repertoires in COVID-19. Assay: immunoSEQ multiplex PCR; the TCRdb copy retains only in-frame clones and omits some. The table lists 88,000 or so clones, roughly 80% of them singletons. What was sequenced was peripheral blood. The origin of the receptors is a human donor in a cohort sampled during active COVID-19.

The DNA of the CDR3 is TGTGCCAGCCTTCCCACCCGGGACAGAACTGAGGGGGGCTACACCTTC. Translation gives CASLPTRDRTEGGYTF. The chain couples TRBV10-3 to TRBJ1-2; TRBD1 agrees at 7 bases. CDR3 length: 16 amino acids. CDR1 and CDR2 from the germline V gene are ENHRY and SYGVKD. After removal of 10 bases from V and 8 bases from J, the junction contained 22 bases not matched to a gene.

The chain couples TRBV9 to TRBJ2-1; no firm D call. CDR3 length equals 14 residues. With 2 bases removed from V and 8 bases from J, the gap between germline ends came to 14 bases. From germline, CDR1 is SGDLS and CDR2 YYNGEE. The CDR3 sequence is CASSVHTQAHEQFF. The CDR3 DNA follows: TGTGCCAGCAGCGTGCACACCCAGGCCCATGAGCAGTTCTTC.

J is TRBJ1-2 and V is TRBV7-2; unclear D gene. V gave up 5 bases and J gave up 4 bases, with 14 bases separating them. The V gene's germline CDR1 is SGHTA and CDR2 FQGNSA. This CDR3 has 14 amino acids. This CDR3 reads CASSPDSDSYGYTF. The CDR3 nucleotides read TGTGCCAGCAGCCCGGATTCAGACTCCTATGGCTACACCTTC.

This chain's CDR3 is CASRATGQDYGYTF. The CDR3 bases are TGTGCCAGCAGGGCGACAGGTCAGGACTATGGCTACACCTTC. The gene calls are TRBV25-1 and TRBJ1-2, with D tentatively TRBD1 (6 bases). CDR1 MGHDK and CDR2 SYGVNS come from the germline V gene. V was shortened by 6 bases and J by 3 bases, with 14 bases between the two germline ends. The CDR3 length is 14 residues.

The sample holds a few counts of this clone. The chain links TRBV4-1 to TRBJ2-2; 8 bases are shared with TRBD2. The CDR3 length is 17 residues. Per the germline V gene, CDR1 is MGHRA and CDR2 is YSYEKL. J was trimmed by 5 bases and V by 0 bases; bases with no gene match: 8. The CDR3 DNA reads as TGCGCCAGCAGCCAAGAATGGGCGGGAGGAATGACCGGGGAGCTGTTTTTT. Its translation is CASSQEWAGGMTGELFF.

The V and J genes are TRBV30 and TRBJ2-7, with 11 bases lining up with TRBD2. The V gene's germline CDR1 is GTSNPN and CDR2 SVGIG (reference sequence). CDR3 length equals 14 residues. V was pared by 2 bases and J by 2 bases, with 2 bases of the junction left unmatched. The CDR3 loop is CAWSPTSGAYEQYF. The CDR3 coding sequence is TGTGCCTGGAGTCCGACTAGCGGGGCCTACGAGCAGTACTTC.

This clone was seen only a few times. V is TRBV28 and J is TRBJ2-7; possibly TRBD1 for D (5 bases). Germline assignment: CDR1 MDHEN and CDR2 SYDVKM. This CDR3 contains 14 residues. The germline V and J ends were trimmed by 2 bases and 3 bases, with 11 bases remaining between them. The DNA of the CDR3 is TGTGCCAGCAGTTTACTGGCAGGGCGCTACGAGCAGTACTTC. Amino acids: CASSLLAGRYEQYF.

This clone has only a few counts. The V gene is TRBV6-5, the J gene TRBJ2-1; the D gene is possibly TRBD1 (5 bases). The V gene lost 6 bases and the J gene lost 2 bases, with 11 bases spanning the gap. Germline V gene lookup returns CDR1 MNHEY and CDR2 SVGAGI. This CDR3 spans 14 amino acids. This chain's CDR3 is CASRIDRTYNEQFF. The CDR3 DNA follows: TGTGCCAGCAGGATAGACAGAACCTACAATGAGCAGTTCTTC.

This clone was detected a few times. The chain employs TRBV6-5 and TRBJ1-2; possible D gene TRBD1, 6 bases. CDR1 is MNHEY, CDR2 SVGAGI, per germline. This CDR3 has 15 residues. V lost 8 bases, J lost 0 bases, and 16 bases lay in between. The CDR3 reads CASVPRGFANYGYTF. CDR3 in DNA: TGTGCCAGCGTCCCCAGGGGTTTCGCTAACTATGGCTACACCTTC.

This clone has more than one count but fewer than ten. The chain recombines TRBV5-1 with TRBJ2-7, with 8 bases matching TRBD2. Germline V gene sequence: CDR1 SGHRS, CDR2 YFSETQ. V was clipped by 3 bases and J by 2 bases; unmatched bases: 4. CDR3 length: 14 amino acids. The CDR3 bases are TGCGCCAGCAGCTCGGGGGGGACGCCCTACGAGCAGTACTTC. Protein product: CASSSGGTPYEQYF.

This chain's CDR3 is CASTASANTGELFF. The CDR3 nucleotides are TGTGCCAGCACGGCTAGCGCGAACACCGGGGAGCTGTTTTTT. The V call is TRBV9, the J call TRBJ2-2; a possible D gene is TRBD2 (6 bases). V was cut by 6 bases and J by 0 bases, with 9 bases left in between. This CDR3 contains 14 residues. Germline lookup yields CDR1 SGDLS and CDR2 YYNGEE.

The rearrangement uses TRBV13 and TRBJ1-2; TRBD1 agrees at 8 bases. V was pared by 4 bases and J by 1 base, with 5 bases of the junction left unmatched. Germline values: CDR1 PRHDT, CDR2 FYEKMQ (reference sequence). This CDR3 has 15 amino acids. The CDR3 spells CASSSGQELNYGYTF. The CDR3, as DNA: TGTGCCAGCAGCTCGGGACAGGAGCTTAACTATGGCTACACCTTC.

The chain recombines TRBV7-6 with TRBJ2-1, with 7 bases matching TRBD1. V lost 1 base and J lost 3; bases outside the gene matches: 6. Germline-derived CDR1 and CDR2 are SGHVS and FNYEAQ. The CDR3 covers 16 residues. In DNA, the CDR3 is TGTGCCAGCAGCTTAGTGCAGGGGGAGTACTACAATGAGCAGTTCTTC. It encodes CASSLVQGEYYNEQFF. The full variable domain, its missing parts supplied by reference TRBV7-6 and TRBJ2-1, is GAGVSQSPRYKVTKRGQDVALRCDPISGHVSLYWYRQALGQGPEFLTYFNYEAQQDKSGLPNDRFSAERPEGSISTLTIQRTEQRDSAMYRCASSLVQGEYYNEQFFGPGTRLTVL.

The chain employs TRBV30 and TRBJ1-6, with 8 bases fitting TRBD1. The CDR3 sequence is 16 residues long. Germline lookup yields CDR1 GTSNPN and CDR2 SVGIG (reference sequence). J lost 8 bases, V lost 4 bases, and 13 bases had no gene match. Here the CDR3 DNA reads TGTGCCTGGACCGCAAGTGGGGCAGGGGGCGATTCACCCCTCCACTTT. Residues: CAWTASGAGGDSPLHF.

The rearrangement links TRBV7-9 to TRBJ1-2, with a tentative D call TRBD1 (5 bases). The CDR3 loop spans 14 amino acids. The V and J ends lost 5 bases and 8 bases respectively, with 18 bases between them. Germline loops: CDR1 SEHNR, CDR2 FQNEAQ (reference sequence). The CDR3 DNA follows: TGTGCCAGCAGCCTAACCACCAGGGTTGAGGGCTACACCTTC. It specifies CASSLTTRVEGYTF. Complete variable domain (other parts from reference TRBV7-9 and TRBJ1-2): DTGVSQNPRHKITKRGQNVTFRCDPISEHNRLYWYRQTLGQGPEFLTYFQNEAQLEKSRLLSDRFSAERPKGSFSTLEIQRTEQGDSAMYLCASSLTTRVEGYTFGSGTRLTVV.

The chain links TRBV19 to TRBJ2-3, with a weak D call TRBD2 (6 bases). V was clipped by 6 bases and J by 1 base, with 14 bases between them. The CDR3 covers 15 residues. The germline V gene encodes CDR1 LNHDA and CDR2 SQIVND (reference sequence). The CDR3 sequence: CASSLLPGGTDTQYF. The CDR3 nucleotides are TGTGCCAGTAGCCTTTTACCGGGAGGCACAGATACGCAGTATTTT. Full variable domain (missing parts from reference TRBV19 and TRBJ2-3): DGGITQSPKYLFRKEGQNVTLSCEQNLNHDAMYWYRQDPGQGLRLIYYSQIVNDFQKGDIAEGYSVSREKKESFPLTVTSAQKNPTAFYLCASSLLPGGTDTQYFGPGTRLTVL.

The J gene is TRBJ2-7, the V gene TRBV4-1, with a tentative D call TRBD1 (6 bases). CDR1 and CDR2 from the germline V gene are MGHRA and YSYEKL. The CDR3 has 14 amino acids. V was cut by 1 base and J by 3 bases, with 10 bases left in between. As DNA, the CDR3 is TGCGCCAGCAGCCAAGTCAAGGGGGTCTACGAGCAGTACTTC. This gives the protein CASSQVKGVYEQYF.

A single count supports this clone. The V call is TRBV5-1, the J call TRBJ2-5; 8 nucleotides line up with TRBD2. V lost 7 bases, J lost 4 bases, and 9 bases stayed unmatched. The CDR3 is made up of 14 amino acids. Germline-derived CDR1 and CDR2 are SGHRS and YFSETQ. In DNA, the CDR3 is TGCGCCAGCGGGATTGCGGCGGGAGGAGAGACCCAGTACTTC. This codes for CASGIAAGGETQYF. The full variable domain, with the rest looked up from reference TRBV5-1 and TRBJ2-5, is KAGVTQTPRYLIKTRGQQVTLSCSPISGHRSVSWYQQTPGQGLQFLFEYFSETQRNKGNFPGRFSGRQFSNSRSEMNVSTLELGDSALYLCASGIAAGGETQYFGPGTRLLVL.

The chain joins TRBV14 to TRBJ2-5, with 7 bases lining up with TRBD2. The length of the CDR3 is 14 residues. The trim removed 4 bases at V and 4 bases at J, leaving 6 bases unmatched. Germline values: CDR1 SGHDN, CDR2 FVKESK. DNA for the CDR3: TGTGCCAGCAGCCGCGGGAGAGGAGGAGAGACCCAGTACTTC. Its translation is CASSRGRGGETQYF.

The chain couples TRBV10-3 to TRBJ2-7; TRBD1 might be the D (7 bases). Germline V gene lookup returns CDR1 ENHRY and CDR2 SYGVKD. The length of the CDR3 is 16 residues. Trimming left V 3 bases short and J 2 bases short, with 17 bases between. The CDR3 nucleotides are TGTGCCATCAGTGACGGACAGGAGGGGGAGGCCTACGAGCAGTACTTC. This translates into CAISDGQEGEAYEQYF.

The rearrangement links TRBV7-2 to TRBJ2-1, with a possible D match to TRBD2 (6 bases). Germline V lookup: CDR1 SGHTA, CDR2 FQGNSA. There are 18 residues in the CDR3. V dropped 5 bases and J dropped 4 bases, with 24 bases sitting between them. CDR3 region: CASSPRAPGLLPYNEQFF. CDR3 sequence (DNA): TGTGCCAGCAGCCCCCGAGCACCGGGACTCCTCCCATACAATGAGCAGTTCTTC.

This sequence joins TRBV29-1 and TRBJ1-2; TRBD1 matches 8 bases. The CDR3 is 15 residues long. Germline V gene data show CDR1 as SQVTM and CDR2 as ANQGSEA. Germline trimming cut 0 bases from V and 5 bases from J; bases unmatched to any gene: 8. The DNA for the CDR3 is TGCAGCGTTGAAGAGATCGACAGGGGCTCATATGGCTACACCTTC. This encodes CSVEEIDRGSYGYTF.

This clone appeared a single time. This sample also contains other DNA sequences that code for the same CDR3. The chain carries TRBV7-3 and TRBJ2-5; D is possibly TRBD2 (7 bases). Per the germline V gene, CDR1 is SGHTA and CDR2 is FQGTGA. The CDR3 runs 14 residues. V was pared by 2 bases and J by 5 bases, with 12 bases between. Here the CDR3 reads CASSLGGGGETQYF. In DNA form, the CDR3 reads TGTGCCAGCAGCTTAGGCGGGGGCGGGGAGACCCAGTACTTC.

The chain combines TRBV7-8 with TRBJ1-1; D perhaps matches TRBD1 (6 bases). The CDR3 totals 14 residues. Germline V gene sequence: CDR1 SGHVS, CDR2 FQNEAQ. Trimming removed 3 bases from V and 5 bases from J, with 13 bases in between. CDR3 residues: CASSLGGRGTEAFF. The CDR3 DNA sequence: TGTGCCAGCAGCTTGGGCGGGAGGGGGACTGAAGCTTTCTTT.

The V and J genes are TRBV7-9 and TRBJ2-7, with a possible D match to TRBD2 (5 bases). Germline-derived CDR1 and CDR2 are SEHNR and FQNEAQ (reference sequence). Trimming took off 5 bases at V and 4 bases at J, with 24 bases between the two ends. The CDR3 spans 17 residues. CDR3 nucleotides: TGTGCCAGCAGCCCTCAGTCTATGAAGAGGGAGAAATACGAGCAGTACTTC. Translation: CASSPQSMKREKYEQYF.

The V and J genes are TRBV10-3 and TRBJ2-1, with 11 nucleotides matching TRBD2. From germline, CDR1 is ENHRY and CDR2 SYGVKD. This CDR3 region has 15 residues. Trimming cost V 7 bases and J 5 bases; bases outside gene matches: 7. The CDR3 DNA follows: TGTGCCATCACCACCGGGACTAGCGGAGACAATGAGCAGTTCTTC. Protein sequence: CAITTGTSGDNEQFF.

The rearrangement uses TRBV5-6 and TRBJ2-1, with TRBD2 identical over 10 bases. CDR1 and CDR2 (germline): SGHDT, YYEEEE. This CDR3 is 15 amino acids long. V was pared by 0 bases and J by 9 bases, with 6 bases of the junction left unmatched. The CDR3 nucleotides read TGTGCCAGCAGCTTGGGGCTAGCGGGAGCGTCTGAGCAGTTCTTC. Its translation is CASSLGLAGASEQFF.

This chain joins TRBV30 and TRBJ1-2, with 9 bases aligning to TRBD1. J was trimmed by 3 bases and V by 4 bases; bases with no gene match: 15. This CDR3 is built from 17 residues. Looked up from germline, CDR1 is GTSNPN and CDR2 is SVGIG (reference sequence). The CDR3 sequence: CAWKPGTGSVRYYGYTF. The CDR3 nucleotides are TGTGCCTGGAAACCCGGGACAGGGAGTGTCCGGTACTATGGCTACACCTTC.

The chain recombines TRBV25-1 with TRBJ2-1; possible D gene TRBD1, 6 bases. Germline values: CDR1 MGHDK, CDR2 SYGVNS. The length of the CDR3 is 14 residues. The ends were cut back, 8 bases at V and 0 bases at J, with 11 bases in the middle. The CDR3 region has the DNA TGTGCCAGCGGGGGCAGAGGCTCCTACAATGAGCAGTTCTTC. This translates into CASGGRGSYNEQFF.